This T cell receptor beta chain appears in the sequencing data of a study of OX40 agonist ivuxolimab in advanced cancers. Study as a whole: Hepatocellular carcinoma, melanoma, renal cell or head and neck cancer was diagnosed in the dose-escalation patients.

Some clones are missing from TCRdb's copy, which holds only in-frame ones; the method was immunoSEQ multiplex PCR. The sample records tens of thousands of clones, 85% to 90% being singletons. This CDR3 contains 14 residues. The germline V gene has CDR1 SGHVS and CDR2 FQNEAQ. V gave up 3 bases and J gave up 4 bases, with 12 bases separating them. This specimen consisted of CD4+ or CD8+ T cells sorted from blood, obtained in a trial of the OX40 agonist ivuxolimab. The chain couples TRBV7-8 to TRBJ2-5; no reliable D call. The clonotype was recovered from an adult with an advanced solid tumor such as melanoma, head and neck, liver or kidney cancer. CDR3 DNA sequence: TGTGCCAGCAGCTTCATGGACGCCATAGAGACCCAGTACTTC. Protein product: CASSFMDAIETQYF.